Listed here are 15 T cell receptor beta chains from one sample, sequenced in a study of blood T cell repertoires in COVID-19. The table came from immunoSEQ multiplex PCR; TCRdb's copy has only in-frame clones and leaves some out. The table lists tens of thousands of clones, around 90% of them singletons. Material for sequencing was peripheral blood. All receptors derive from a human donor with active COVID-19. The donor label of this sample is uncertain.

This clone was seen only once. The CDR3 DNA sequence: TGTGCCATCAGTGAGTCCGAGGTTTCAGGAAACACCATATATTTT. It is translated as CAISESEVSGNTIYF. The chain employs TRBV10-3 and TRBJ1-3; D gene ambiguous. Germline values: CDR1 ENHRY, CDR2 SYGVKD. V was trimmed by 0 bases and J by 4 bases, leaving 10 bases between them. The CDR3 is 15 amino acids.

The CDR3 sequence is CASSKLAGLNNEQFF. The CDR3 DNA reads as TGTGCCAGCAGCAAACTAGCGGGCCTCAACAATGAGCAGTTCTTC. The genes are TRBV9 and TRBJ2-1; 9 bases match TRBD2. V was pared by 4 bases and J by 5 bases, with 7 bases of the junction left unmatched. Germline values: CDR1 SGDLS, CDR2 YYNGEE. CDR3 length equals 15 residues.

The table lists this clone with a few counts. The genes are TRBV29-1 and TRBJ2-1; no clear D gene. CDR3 length equals 11 residues. Looked up from germline, CDR1 is SQVTM and CDR2 is ANQGSEA. V was clipped by 3 bases and J by 3 bases, with 3 bases between them. The CDR3 DNA sequence: TGCAGCGTTGACAACTACAATGAGCAGTTCTTC. Protein product: CSVDNYNEQFF.

In this sample, this clone turned up once. V gene TRBV6-2 or TRBV6-3 combines with J gene TRBJ1-5, with 8 positions matching TRBD1. The ends lost 6 bases at V and 9 bases at J; junction bases unmatched: 13. The germline V gene encodes CDR1 MNHEY and CDR2 SVGEGT. The CDR3 contains 15 residues. The CDR3 sequence is CASRPVTGVGWPQHF. The CDR3 nucleotides are TGTGCCAGCAGGCCTGTGACAGGGGTTGGATGGCCCCAGCATTTT.

The V gene is TRBV5-4, the J gene TRBJ1-2; D might be TRBD1 (6 bases). V lost 6 bases and J 1 base, leaving 19 bases between the germline ends. The length of the CDR3 is 16 residues. CDR1 is SGHNT and CDR2 is YYREEE in the germline V gene (reference sequence). The DNA of the CDR3 is TGTGCCAGCAACCCCGGGGGGGGCGAGGGTAACTATGGCTACACCTTC. Its translation is CASNPGGGEGNYGYTF.

This chain joins TRBV5-4 and TRBJ2-7; 9 positions match TRBD2. Germline V lookup: CDR1 SGHNT, CDR2 YYREEE (reference sequence). The CDR3 has 15 amino acids. Trimming removed 0 bases from V and 2 bases from J; junction bases left unmatched: 3. This chain's CDR3 is CASSLGSSGTYEQYF. The CDR3 bases are TGTGCCAGCAGCTTGGGGTCTAGCGGGACCTACGAGCAGTACTTC.

This chain links TRBV10-3 with TRBJ2-7; 8 bases are a match to TRBD1. Germline loops: CDR1 ENHRY, CDR2 SYGVKD. CDR3 length: 15 amino acids. Unmatched junction bases numbered 8, after V lost 1 base and J lost 6 bases. The DNA for the CDR3 is TGTGCCATCAGTGAGTGGAACAGGGGGGAAGGCGAGCAGTACTTC. This encodes CAISEWNRGEGEQYF.

The rearrangement joins TRBV7-9 to TRBJ2-5; D is undetermined. Trimming left V 1 base short and J 4 bases short, with 10 bases between. Germline V lookup: CDR1 SEHNR, CDR2 FQNEAQ (reference sequence). CDR3 length: 14 amino acids. The CDR3 region has the DNA TGTGCCAGCAGCTTAGAGGTCAGGATAGAGACCCAGTACTTC. It codes for CASSLEVRIETQYF.

V usage is TRBV5-1 and J usage is TRBJ2-5; 16 positions match TRBD2. This CDR3 is built from 16 residues. Germline CDR1 SGHRS, CDR2 YFSETQ. The junction had 5 bases not matched to a gene; V was cut back by 4 bases and J by 5 bases. The CDR3 loop is CASSGTSGGARETQYF. The CDR3 DNA sequence: TGCGCCAGCAGCGGGACTAGCGGGGGGGCTCGGGAGACCCAGTACTTC.

This clone has a single count. The chain is built from TRBV9 and TRBJ2-5; TRBD2 matches at 11 bases. This CDR3 region has 17 residues. The germline CDR1 and CDR2 sequences are SGDLS and YYNGEE. V was pared by 0 bases and J by 7 bases, with 11 bases of the junction left unmatched. CDR3 loop: CASSVGPSGGPSGTQYF. The CDR3 nucleotides read TGTGCCAGCAGCGTAGGGCCTAGCGGGGGGCCCAGTGGGACCCAGTACTTC.

The chain couples TRBV28 to TRBJ2-1; 7 positions match TRBD1. Germline CDR1 MDHEN, CDR2 SYDVKM. Trimming cost V 6 bases and J 9 bases; bases outside gene matches: 11. The CDR3 extends over 14 amino acids. The CDR3 DNA follows: TGTGCCAGCAGCTACAGGGGTACGGGTAGTGAGCAGTTCTTC. Translation gives CASSYRGTGSEQFF.

This clone was seen a single time. This chain joins TRBV29-1 and TRBJ2-5, with D maybe TRBD2 (6 bases). The CDR3 is 13 residues long. The germline gives CDR1 SQVTM, CDR2 ANQGSEA. The V and J ends lost 7 bases and 5 bases respectively, with 17 bases between them. The CDR3 here is CSGGRGGIETQYF. CDR3 coding DNA: TGCAGCGGGGGGAGAGGAGGGATCGAGACCCAGTACTTC.

The chain uses TRBV14 and TRBJ2-1; tentative D call: TRBD1 (6 bases). The CDR3 is made up of 14 amino acids. V was trimmed by 4 bases and J by 3 bases, leaving 10 bases between them. Germline CDR1 reads SGHDN; CDR2 reads FVKESK. The CDR3 region is CASSLGQIYNEQFF. In DNA, the CDR3 is TGTGCCAGCAGCCTTGGACAGATCTACAATGAGCAGTTCTTC.

This CDR3 reads CASSHGTLSYEQYF. CDR3 nucleotides: TGTGCCAGCAGCCATGGGACTCTCTCCTACGAGCAGTACTTC. The genes are TRBV3-1 (or the pseudogene TRBV3-2) and TRBJ2-7; maybe TRBD2 (6 bases). The CDR3 loop spans 14 amino acids. Germline-derived CDR1 and CDR2 are LGHDT and YNNKEL (reference sequence). The V gene lost 3 bases and the J gene lost 0 bases, with 9 bases spanning the gap.

The J gene is TRBJ2-4, the V gene TRBV5-4; 9 nucleotides match TRBD1. CDR1 is SGHNT, CDR2 YYREEE, per germline (reference sequence). After removal of 3 bases from V and 8 bases from J, the junction contained 6 bases not matched to a gene. The CDR3 length is 14 residues. The CDR3 bases are TGTGCCAGCAGCTCCCGGACAGGGGCAGACATTCAGTACTTC. Amino acids: CASSSRTGADIQYF.